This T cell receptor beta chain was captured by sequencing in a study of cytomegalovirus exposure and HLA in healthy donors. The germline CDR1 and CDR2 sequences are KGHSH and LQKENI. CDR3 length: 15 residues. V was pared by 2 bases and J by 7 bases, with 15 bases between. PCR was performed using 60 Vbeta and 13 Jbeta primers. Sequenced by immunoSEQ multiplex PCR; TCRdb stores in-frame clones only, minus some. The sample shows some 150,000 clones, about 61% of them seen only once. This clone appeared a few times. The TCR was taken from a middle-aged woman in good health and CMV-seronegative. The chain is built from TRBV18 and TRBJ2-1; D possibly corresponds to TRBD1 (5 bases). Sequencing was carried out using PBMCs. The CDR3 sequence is CASSPTGKASNEQFF. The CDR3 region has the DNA TGTGCCAGCTCACCAACAGGTAAAGCCTCTAATGAGCAGTTCTTC.